Listed here is a single T cell receptor (beta chain). What it binds is unknown. This specimen belongs to a study of cytomegalovirus exposure and HLA in healthy donors. As for the study in general: The 100 to 150 validation repertoires and the approximately 670 first-cohort repertoires shared a platform, a later analysis reported.

Profiled with immunoSEQ multiplex PCR; TCRdb holds only in-frame clones, not every one. Of 300,000 to 450,000 clones in the sample, roughly 90% were seen once. Germline loops: CDR1 MGHDK, CDR2 SYGVNS. CDR3 length: 15 amino acids. Losses at the gene ends were 1 base for V and 4 bases for J; bases not matched to a gene: 5. Study-wide findings and caveats: The classifier reportedly diagnosed cytomegalovirus status with high sensitivity and specificity. In vitro checks showed that a few CMV-associated chains really do target CMV antigens. A list of about 160 TCR beta chains associated with cytomegalovirus was given.

The sequence came from a woman younger than 30 in good health and CMV-seronegative. The V and J genes are TRBV25-1 and TRBJ1-2, with 8 bases that match TRBD1. The sequencing input was PBMCs. CDR3 residues: CASSELGQGTYGYTF. CDR3 sequence (DNA): TGTGCCAGCAGTGAATTAGGACAGGGTACCTATGGCTACACCTTC.